These T cell receptor beta chains were read from a single sample in a study of technical replicates of blood from several donors. The data were produced by immunoSEQ multiplex PCR, yet TCRdb's version contains in-frame clones alone and is incomplete. The sample contains 50,000 to 75,000 clones, roughly 95% of which appear only once. Sequences were obtained from PBMCs. The receptors derive from a human donor in good health. Some clones in this sample may be carry-over from other donors' samples. CDR3s include the opening cysteine and the closing phenylalanine or tryptophan.

cdr3_aa j_call v_call
CASSGLRREGGTQYF TRBJ2-3 TRBV2
CASSLDTRTDTQYF TRBJ2-3 TRBV7-9
CASSYEGAVNQPQHF TRBJ1-5 TRBV9
CASSPGQTNYGYTF TRBJ1-2 TRBV5-1
CASSSGTGPEGEKLFF TRBJ1-4 TRBV5-6
CAWRDGTDTGELFF TRBJ2-2 TRBV30
CASSGRGGNTDTQYF TRBJ2-3 TRBV7-8
CAWSGVAGQTDTQYF TRBJ2-3 TRBV30
CASSSSVGIRPYEQYF TRBJ2-7 TRBV6-6
CASSVGQGYANEQFF TRBJ2-1 TRBV11-2
CASSSRLAGLETQYF TRBJ2-5 TRBV5-4
CASSHLMNREKLNTEAFF TRBJ1-1 TRBV14
CASSEGTGYNEQFF TRBJ2-1 TRBV2
CAWTGQGNSPLHF TRBJ1-6 TRBV30
CASSSVLNTEAFF TRBJ1-1 TRBV6-6
CASSATGGATEAFF TRBJ1-1 TRBV4-1
CASRPRANYGYTF TRBJ1-2 TRBV6-5
CASSIGTLNIQYF TRBJ2-4 TRBV19
CASSFFVSYEQYF TRBJ2-7 TRBV7-8
CASRRTGPEAFF TRBJ1-1 TRBV2
CGSGQHPGELFF TRBJ2-2 TRBV12-5
CSALVGEQFF TRBJ2-1 TRBV20-1
CASGWGGTGAEQYF TRBJ2-7 TRBV12-5
CASSIASGGARETQYF TRBJ2-5 TRBV9
CASRRDRWNYGYTF TRBJ1-2 TRBV27
CASSTGTGKAGELFF TRBJ2-2 TRBV9
CASSQGVTTSFSGNTIYF TRBJ1-3 TRBV4-1
CASTFTPGGKETQYF TRBJ2-5 TRBV5-1
CASSLGGQAGGYTF TRBJ1-2 TRBV5-1
CASNPGPTGLYEQYF TRBJ2-7 TRBV7-8
CASRKAGTYEQYF TRBJ2-7 TRBV7-8
CASSAYGGLAGTNEQFF TRBJ2-1 TRBV9
CASRGATNTGELFF TRBJ2-2 TRBV19
CASRTGLSYNEQFF TRBJ2-1 TRBV27
CASSRGQGTEAFF TRBJ1-1 TRBV5-4
CASTGSSSYNSPLHF TRBJ1-6 TRBV9
CASSPPAQGNGYTF TRBJ1-2 TRBV18
CASSTQGGGNEKLFF TRBJ1-4 TRBV4-1
CAISTTLDRDPDTQYF TRBJ2-3 TRBV10-3
CASKTHHRYLAGIYEQYF TRBJ2-7 TRBV5-1
CASRPKPNTEAFF TRBJ1-1 TRBV6-5
CASSVRALNTEAFF TRBJ1-1 TRBV5-1
CAWSAGTYNYEQYF TRBJ2-7 TRBV30
CASSSRESSYEQYF TRBJ2-7 TRBV5-1
CASSVGGETQYF TRBJ2-5 TRBV9
CASSYQPSGTGYGLYF TRBJ2-7 TRBV6-5
CASSLTSGQETQYF TRBJ2-5 TRBV7-3
CASSLTGTGYTEAFF TRBJ1-1 TRBV5-1
CASSPSTGGGTDTQYF TRBJ2-3 TRBV11-2